The 31 T cell receptor beta chains below come from one sample, sequenced in a study of cytomegalovirus exposure and HLA in healthy donors. The PCR used 60 Vbeta and 13 Jbeta primers. Assay used: immunoSEQ multiplex PCR; TCRdb lists only in-frame clones, some missing. The repertoire holds some 190,000 clones, with around 80% as singletons. Sequencing was carried out using PBMCs. Source of these receptors: a male donor in good health and CMV-seronegative.

This chain connects TRBV27 to TRBJ1-1, with TRBD1 matching over 9 bases. There are 17 residues in the CDR3. The germline V gene encodes CDR1 MNHEY and CDR2 SMNVEV (reference sequence). The V gene end was trimmed by 1 base and the J gene end by 1 base; junction bases not matched to a gene: 7. The CDR3 loop is CASSLYGQGIWNTEAFF. The CDR3 region has the DNA TGTGCCAGCAGTTTATACGGACAGGGGATTTGGAACACTGAAGCTTTCTTT.

The V and J genes are TRBV7-6 and TRBJ2-3; 9 positions agree with TRBD2. In germline, CDR1 is SGHVS, CDR2 FNYEAQ. There are 17 residues in the CDR3. Trimming cost V 5 bases and J 0 bases; bases outside gene matches: 9. CDR3 coding DNA: TGTGCCAGCAGCCCATCTGGCGGGGGGGGTAGCACAGATACGCAGTATTTT. Translating it yields CASSPSGGGGSTDTQYF.

The chain joins TRBV7-9 to TRBJ1-2; D is uncertain. V was shortened by 3 bases and J by 8 bases, with 13 bases between the two germline ends. The CDR3 totals 13 residues. Germline values: CDR1 SEHNR, CDR2 FQNEAQ (reference sequence). DNA for the CDR3: TGTGCCAGCAGCTTGGACTTAAAGAGAGGCTACACCTTC. It codes for CASSLDLKRGYTF. Full variable domain (rest looked up from reference TRBV7-9 and TRBJ1-2): DTGVSQNPRHKITKRGQNVTFRCDPISEHNRLYWYRQTLGQGPEFLTYFQNEAQLEKSRLLSDRFSAERPKGSFSTLEIQRTEQGDSAMYLCASSLDLKRGYTFGSGTRLTVV.

In DNA, the CDR3 is TGCGCCAGCAGCCATGAAACAGGGGGCGGTGAAAAACTGTTTTTT. Residues: CASSHETGGGEKLFF. The V call is TRBV4-3, the J call TRBJ1-4; 9 bases match TRBD1. Germline V gene data show CDR1 as LGHNA and CDR2 as YSLEER. The CDR3 runs 15 residues. After removal of 3 bases from V and 7 bases from J, the junction contained 6 bases not matched to a gene.

This clone was picked up one time. The CDR3 DNA is TGTGCCAGCAGTCCGGGACAGGGGGCGCACTACGAGCAGTACTTC. It codes for CASSPGQGAHYEQYF. The chain employs TRBV27 and TRBJ2-7; 12 bases agree with TRBD1. V was pared by 5 bases and J by 3 bases, with 5 bases of the junction left unmatched. CDR1 is MNHEY, CDR2 SMNVEV, per germline (reference sequence). CDR3 size: 15 residues.

The chain uses TRBV5-8 and TRBJ1-2, with no clear D. The CDR3 consists of 13 residues. V gave up 4 bases and J gave up 3 bases, with 10 bases separating them. Germline V gene lookup returns CDR1 SGHTS and CDR2 YDEGEE. The CDR3 nucleotides read TGTGCCAGCAGCCGGGGAACTGACTATGGCTACACCTTC. This translates into CASSRGTDYGYTF. The full variable domain, in which reference TRBV5-8 and TRBJ1-2 provide the parts outside the CDR3, is EAGVTQSPTHLIKTRGQQATLRCSPISGHTSVYWYQQALGLGLQFLLWYDEGEERNRGNFPPRFSGRQFPNYSSELNVNALELEDSALYLCASSRGTDYGYTFGSGTRLTVV.

J is TRBJ2-5 and V is TRBV10-3; TRBD2 aligns across 8 bases. The closer fit of TRBJ2-7 to the DNA end suggests the J call may be wrong. The length of the CDR3 is 13 residues. Germline V gene data show CDR1 as ENHRY and CDR2 as SYGVKD. CDR3 DNA: TGTGCCATCAGTACTAGCGGCCCCTACGAGCAGTACTTC. Encoded protein: CAISTSGPYEQYF.

The chain carries TRBV9 and TRBJ2-1; the match to TRBD2 covers 10 bases. The CDR3 contains 15 residues. Germline CDR1 reads SGDLS; CDR2 reads YYNGEE. The trim removed 0 bases at V and 6 bases at J, leaving 3 bases unmatched. CDR3 nucleotide sequence: TGTGCCAGCAGCGTAGAACTAGCGGGAACCAATGAGCAGTTCTTC. Translated: CASSVELAGTNEQFF.

The V and J genes are TRBV11-2 and TRBJ2-7; D is possibly TRBD2 (6 bases). The germline CDR1 and CDR2 sequences are SGHAT and FQNNGV. The CDR3 length is 17 residues. V lost 3 bases and J 0 bases, leaving 18 bases between the germline ends. Written as DNA, the CDR3 is TGTGCCAGCAGCTTTCGGAGGGGCGGAAGTTACTCCTACGAGCAGTACTTC. Translating it yields CASSFRRGGSYSYEQYF.

This clone was counted once. V is TRBV7-9 and J is TRBJ2-5; a weak D match, TRBD1 (5 bases). The J call may be in error: the DNA end matches TRBJ2-7 better. The CDR3 loop spans 14 amino acids. Germline V gene data show CDR1 as SEHNR and CDR2 as FQNEAQ (reference sequence). CDR3 residues: CASSPRQRVYEQYF. CDR3 coding DNA: TGTGCCAGCAGCCCCCGACAGCGAGTGTACGAGCAGTACTTC.

The CDR3 nucleotides read TGCGCCAGCAGCCAATCCTATCGACAGGGATTGAACACTGAAGCTTTCTTT. Its protein is CASSQSYRQGLNTEAFF. The chain couples TRBV4-1 to TRBJ1-1; TRBD1 matches 7 bases. J was trimmed by 0 bases and V by 2 bases; bases with no gene match: 9. CDR1 and CDR2 (germline): MGHRA, YSYEKL. The length of the CDR3 is 17 residues.

A single count supports this clone. The chain has TRBV6-6 and TRBJ2-7; TRBD1 aligns across 7 bases. The germline CDR1 and CDR2 sequences are MNHNY and SVGAGI (reference sequence). The CDR3 spans 15 residues. The ends lost 5 bases at V and 1 base at J; junction bases unmatched: 8. Here the CDR3 DNA reads TGTGCCAGCAGTCGCCCCGGGACAGCTTCCTACGAGCAGTACTTC. Residues: CASSRPGTASYEQYF.

This clone was seen only once. This chain links TRBV6-5 with TRBJ1-1; TRBD1 aligns across 8 bases. Looked up from germline, CDR1 is MNHEY and CDR2 is SVGAGI. The V segment lost 5 bases and the J segment 3 bases; nucleotides outside the gene matches: 5. The length of the CDR3 is 14 residues. The CDR3 sequence is CASSIAGGDTEAFF. CDR3 DNA sequence: TGTGCCAGCAGTATAGCAGGGGGCGACACTGAAGCTTTCTTT.

The chain has TRBV7-9 and TRBJ1-1; TRBD1 matches at 9 bases. CDR1 SEHNR and CDR2 FQNEAQ come from the germline V gene (reference sequence). The junction had 9 bases not matched to a gene; V was cut back by 3 bases and J by 1 base. This CDR3 contains 17 residues. The DNA for the CDR3 is TGTGCCAGCAGCTTGCCTAACCCGGGACAGGGGAACACTGAAGCTTTCTTT. Encoded protein: CASSLPNPGQGNTEAFF. Supplemented by reference TRBV7-9 and TRBJ1-1, the full variable domain reads DTGVSQNPRHKITKRGQNVTFRCDPISEHNRLYWYRQTLGQGPEFLTYFQNEAQLEKSRLLSDRFSAERPKGSFSTLEIQRTEQGDSAMYLCASSLPNPGQGNTEAFFGQGTRLTVV.

V is TRBV19 and J is TRBJ2-1, with 10 bases aligning to TRBD2. The V and J ends lost 1 base and 6 bases, in that order; junction bases with no gene match: 3. The germline gives CDR1 LNHDA, CDR2 SQIVND (reference sequence). The CDR3 consists of 15 residues. The CDR3 spells CASSIVSGGLNEQFF. DNA for the CDR3: TGTGCCAGTAGTATAGTTAGCGGGGGGCTCAATGAGCAGTTCTTC.

The genes are TRBV7-9 and TRBJ2-7; 8 bases match TRBD1. Looked up from germline, CDR1 is SEHNR and CDR2 is FQNEAQ (reference sequence). The CDR3 contains 16 residues. V trimming: 4 bases; J trimming: 3 bases; junction bases outside the gene matches: 11. The CDR3 sequence is CASSSDRGPSHYEQYF. For the CDR3, the DNA is TGTGCCAGCAGCTCAGACAGGGGTCCGTCTCACTACGAGCAGTACTTC.

The chain recombines TRBV7-9 with TRBJ2-1; 7 nucleotides agree with TRBD2. V was clipped by 1 base and J by 12 bases; unmatched bases: 9. Per germline, CDR1 SEHNR and CDR2 FQNEAQ (reference sequence). The CDR3 is 14 amino acids. CDR3: CASSLEGGGSGQFF. Written as DNA, the CDR3 is TGTGCCAGCAGCTTAGAAGGTGGCGGGAGTGGGCAGTTCTTC.

This chain uses TRBV19 with TRBJ1-1, with D uncertain. Germline loops: CDR1 LNHDA, CDR2 SQIVND (reference sequence). The CDR3 is made up of 13 amino acids. Trimming stripped 3 bases from V and 0 bases from J, with 5 bases between. Here the CDR3 DNA reads TGTGCCAGTAGTATCCGTTTGAACACTGAAGCTTTCTTT. Amino acids: CASSIRLNTEAFF.

The chain employs TRBV6-5 and TRBJ1-5; TRBD1 matches 7 bases. V was pared by 6 bases and J by 2 bases, with 7 bases of the junction left unmatched. The CDR3 consists of 15 residues. Germline V gene data show CDR1 as MNHEY and CDR2 as SVGAGI. CDR3: CASSPGQIGNQPQHF. The DNA for the CDR3 is TGTGCCAGCAGCCCGGGACAGATCGGCAATCAGCCCCAGCATTTT.

The chain links TRBV29-1 to TRBJ2-3; a weak D match, TRBD2 (5 bases). This CDR3 has 13 amino acids. V lost 6 bases and J 3 bases, leaving 13 bases between the germline ends. Germline CDR1 is SQVTM and CDR2 is ANQGSEA. The CDR3 loop reads CSVARRLTDTQYF. CDR3 bases: TGCAGCGTCGCCCGGAGGCTGACAGATACGCAGTATTTT.

The V and J genes are TRBV19 and TRBJ1-2, with 9 bases fitting TRBD1. Germline V gene lookup returns CDR1 LNHDA and CDR2 SQIVND (reference sequence). The trim removed 4 bases at V and 2 bases at J, leaving 8 bases unmatched. This CDR3 spans 16 amino acids. DNA for the CDR3: TGTGCCAGTAGTAAGAACCCCGGGACAGGGAACTATGGCTACACCTTC. As protein: CASSKNPGTGNYGYTF.

The chain employs TRBV28 and TRBJ2-7; 8 bases agree with TRBD1. Looked up from germline, CDR1 is MDHEN and CDR2 is SYDVKM. With V trimmed by 6 bases and J by 4 bases, 11 bases remained unmatched. CDR3 size: 15 residues. In DNA, the CDR3 is TGTGCCAGCAGAACACCGACAGGGGAGCGGTACGAGCAGTACTTC. As protein: CASRTPTGERYEQYF.

This clone was detected a few times. V gene TRBV14 combines with J gene TRBJ1-1, with no clear D. This CDR3 is built from 16 residues. Trimming removed 5 bases from V and 3 bases from J, with 19 bases in between. The V gene's germline CDR1 is SGHDN and CDR2 FVKESK. For the CDR3, the DNA is TGTGCCAGCAGCTCTGGACTCTCGACGTTTGACACTGAAGCTTTCTTT. Translated, it gives CASSSGLSTFDTEAFF.

The J gene is TRBJ1-2, the V gene TRBV7-9; 10 nucleotides align to TRBD1. Germline V gene data show CDR1 as SEHNR and CDR2 as FQNEAQ (reference sequence). Trimming removed 5 bases from V and 2 bases from J; junction bases left unmatched: 14. The CDR3 is 18 amino acids. Here the CDR3 reads CASSRNPGQGSSNYGYTF. CDR3 DNA: TGTGCCAGCAGCCGAAATCCGGGACAGGGGAGTTCCAACTATGGCTACACCTTC.

The rearrangement links TRBV6-1 to TRBJ1-1, with a tentative D call TRBD1 (5 bases). The CDR3 runs 14 residues. The V gene's germline CDR1 is MNHNS and CDR2 SASEGT. V was pared by 7 bases and J by 3 bases, with 15 bases between. CDR3: CASKKIDRDTEAFF. CDR3 nucleotide sequence: TGTGCCAGCAAAAAGATCGACAGAGACACTGAAGCTTTCTTT.

As to this clone: At the DNA level, this CDR3 is encoded by other sequences in the same sample as well. This chain uses TRBV4-2 with TRBJ2-7; a weak D match, TRBD2 (6 bases). With 4 bases removed from V and 7 bases from J, the gap between germline ends came to 14 bases. This CDR3 spans 13 amino acids. Germline V gene sequence: CDR1 LGHNA, CDR2 YNFKEQ. The DNA for the CDR3 is TGTGCCAGCAGCCCTTACAGCGGGCGAGAGCAGTACTTC. It is translated as CASSPYSGREQYF.

This chain uses TRBV7-8 with TRBJ2-5, with TRBD2 matching 9 bases. This CDR3 is 15 amino acids long. With 2 bases clipped from V and 10 bases from J, the junction kept 11 bases outside the gene matches. Germline V CDR1 and CDR2: SGHVS, FQNEAQ. CDR3: CASSLLGLANDGQYF. The CDR3 DNA follows: TGTGCCAGCAGCTTATTAGGACTAGCGAATGATGGCCAGTACTTC.

The chain is built from TRBV7-9 and TRBJ1-1; unclear D gene. The CDR3 sequence is 13 residues long. Germline CDR1 and CDR2: SEHNR and FQNEAQ (reference sequence). V was cut by 5 bases and J by 4 bases, with 11 bases left in between. Here the CDR3 reads CASSPDTPTEAFF. The CDR3, as DNA: TGTGCCAGCAGCCCAGACACCCCCACTGAAGCTTTCTTT. The variable domain in full, with the rest retrieved from reference TRBV7-9 and TRBJ1-1, is DTGVSQNPRHKITKRGQNVTFRCDPISEHNRLYWYRQTLGQGPEFLTYFQNEAQLEKSRLLSDRFSAERPKGSFSTLEIQRTEQGDSAMYLCASSPDTPTEAFFGQGTRLTVV.

The rearrangement joins TRBV13 to TRBJ2-4, with TRBD1 matching over 9 bases. After removal of 4 bases from V and 7 bases from J, the junction contained 5 bases not matched to a gene. Per the germline V gene, CDR1 is PRHDT and CDR2 is FYEKMQ (reference sequence). The CDR3 length is 14 residues. The CDR3 loop is CASSSWTGENIQYF. DNA of the CDR3: TGTGCCAGCAGCTCCTGGACAGGGGAGAACATTCAGTACTTC. The variable domain in full, completed from reference TRBV13 and TRBJ2-4, reads AAGVIQSPRHLIKEKRETATLKCYPIPRHDTVYWYQQGPGQDPQFLISFYEKMQSDKGSIPDRFSAQQFSDYHSELNMSSLELGDSALYFCASSSWTGENIQYFGAGTRLSVL.

This clone has just a few counts. The chain employs TRBV6-1 and TRBJ1-2; 7 bases agree with TRBD1. Germline values: CDR1 MNHNS, CDR2 SASEGT. The CDR3 covers 13 residues. The junction had 3 bases not matched to a gene; V was cut back by 6 bases and J by 2 bases. CDR3: CASRLQGNYGYTF. The CDR3 DNA is TGTGCCAGCAGACTACAGGGGAACTATGGCTACACCTTC.

The chain carries TRBV4-1 and TRBJ2-5, with 7 bases lining up with TRBD1. In germline, CDR1 is MGHRA, CDR2 YSYEKL. The CDR3 runs to 16 residues. Trimming removed 0 bases from V and 3 bases from J; junction bases left unmatched: 7. CDR3: CASSQDLGTGEETQYF. The CDR3 DNA reads TGCGCCAGCAGCCAAGATCTCGGCACAGGGGAAGAGACCCAGTACTTC.